Shown below are 17 T cell receptor beta chains from a single sample sequenced in a study of identical twins. TCRdb reanalysed the 5' RACE reads using MiXCR and keeps one entry per CDR3 protein. The sample includes 650,000 to 800,000 distinct CDR3 sequences, under 9% seen only once; the top ten take 0.75% to 1%. This sample also belongs to another study, concerning yellow fever vaccine responses in identical twins.

Sequenced sample: PBMCs. Every receptor here comes from a woman aged 18-30 years in good health.

This chain connects TRBV29-1 to TRBJ2-7; 9 positions agree with TRBD2. The germline CDR1 and CDR2 sequences are SQVTM and ANQGSEA. The CDR3 runs to 13 residues. V shed 4 bases, J shed 2 bases, and the junction held 3 bases outside the gene matches. The DNA of the CDR3 is TGCAGCGTTGGGGCGGGAGGGCCCTACGAGCAGTACTTC. Protein: CSVGAGGPYEQYF.

This clonotype appeared many times. The V and J genes are TRBV7-9 and TRBJ2-7, with 8 bases lining up with TRBD2. The CDR3 spans 15 residues. Trimming removed 5 bases from V and 0 bases from J; junction bases left unmatched: 6. Germline V CDR1 and CDR2: SEHNR, FQNEAQ (reference sequence). CDR3 protein: CASSGTSDSSYEQYF. CDR3 coding DNA: TGTGCCAGCAGCGGGACTAGTGATAGCTCCTACGAGCAGTACTTC.

Only a few counts were recorded for this clonotype. The chain couples TRBV7-9 to TRBJ2-4; possibly TRBD1 or TRBD2 for D (6 bases each). CDR1 and CDR2 from the germline V gene are SEHNR and FQNEAQ (reference sequence). The CDR3 totals 15 residues. V shed 2 bases and J shed 5 bases, with 13 bases lying between them. This CDR3 is CASSLRRGAQNIQYF. Written as DNA, the CDR3 is TGTGCCAGCAGCTTAAGGAGGGGGGCACAAAACATTCAGTACTTC.

This clonotype was seen ten or more times. The V gene is TRBV7-2, the J gene TRBJ2-1, with 12 nucleotides matching TRBD2. V shed 4 bases and J 8 bases; nucleotides not matched to a gene: 9. The V gene's germline CDR1 is SGHTA and CDR2 FQGNSA. The CDR3 spans 16 residues. In DNA, the CDR3 is TGTGCCAGCAGCTCCGGACTAGCGGGATTTTGGGATGAGCAGTTCTTC. It yields the protein CASSSGLAGFWDEQFF.

This clonotype has ten or more counts. This chain links TRBV5-6 with TRBJ1-1; 7 bases agree with TRBD1. In germline, CDR1 is SGHDT, CDR2 YYEEEE. CDR3 length: 16 residues. V shed 2 bases and J 3 bases; nucleotides not matched to a gene: 10. The CDR3 protein is CASSLPQGREDTEAFF. The CDR3 DNA follows: TGTGCCAGCAGCTTACCACAGGGGAGGGAAGACACTGAAGCTTTCTTT.

In its sample, this clonotype was seen a few times. The chain couples TRBV28 to TRBJ1-4; 9 bases line up with TRBD1. The V and J ends lost 8 bases and 0 bases, in that order; junction bases with no gene match: 7. Germline loops: CDR1 MDHEN, CDR2 SYDVKM. The length of the CDR3 is 16 residues. The CDR3 reads CASGDRELPTNEKLFF. The CDR3 DNA reads TGTGCCAGCGGGGACAGGGAACTACCAACTAATGAAAAACTGTTTTTT.

The chain combines TRBV20-1 with TRBJ2-7, with D perhaps given as TRBD1 or TRBD2 (5 bases each). V was shortened by 3 bases and J by 8 bases, with 8 bases between the two germline ends. This CDR3 spans 10 amino acids. Germline V gene lookup returns CDR1 DFQATT and CDR2 SNEGSKA (reference sequence). The CDR3 protein is CSASRGQQYF. The CDR3 region has the DNA TGCAGTGCTAGCCGGGGACAGCAGTACTTC.

This clonotype was counted at least ten times. The J gene is TRBJ2-4, the V gene TRBV29-1; the D call may be TRBD1 or TRBD2 (5 bases each). The germline V gene has CDR1 SQVTM and CDR2 ANQGSEA. The CDR3 sequence is 12 residues long. Trimming took 4 bases from V and 8 from J, leaving 12 bases between them. The CDR3 bases are TGCAGCGTTGGGGGGAGATCGGACATTCAGTACTTC. Its translation: CSVGGRSDIQYF.

The genes are TRBV7-8 and TRBJ2-1; 10 bases fit TRBD2. The CDR3 consists of 15 residues. Germline V CDR1 and CDR2: SGHVS, FQNEAQ. V lost 5 bases and J lost 3; bases outside the gene matches: 4. The CDR3 sequence is CASSRSGRGYNEQFF. DNA for the CDR3: TGTGCCAGCAGCAGAAGCGGGAGGGGCTACAATGAGCAGTTCTTC.

This clonotype showed up many times. V and J are TRBV12-3 or TRBV12-4 and TRBJ2-4, with D possibly TRBD1 on 6 matching bases. Trimming shortened V by 6 bases and J by 9 bases, and 12 bases separated the two germline ends. There are 12 residues in the CDR3. This CDR3 reads CASSPTGIIQYF. The CDR3 nucleotides are TGTGCCAGCAGCCCTACAGGGATCATTCAGTACTTC.

V usage is TRBV7-3 and J usage is TRBJ2-1; D might be TRBD2 (5 bases). Trimming took 5 bases from V and 7 from J, leaving 12 bases between them. Germline V gene sequence: CDR1 SGHTA, CDR2 FQGTGA. The CDR3 covers 13 residues. CDR3 in DNA: TGTGCCAGCAGCGATGGACTTAAAAATGAGCAGTTCTTC. This encodes CASSDGLKNEQFF. The whole variable domain, remainder taken from reference TRBV7-3 and TRBJ2-1, is GAGVSQTPSNKVTEKGKYVELRCDPISGHTALYWYRQSLGQGPEFLIYFQGTGAADDSGLPNDRFFAVRPEGSVSTLKIQRTERGDSAVYLCASSDGLKNEQFFGPGTRLTVL.

This clonotype was seen a few times. The chain joins TRBV20-1 to TRBJ2-2, with TRBD2 matching over 10 bases. CDR3 length equals 17 residues. V shed 2 bases and J 0 bases; nucleotides not matched to a gene: 6. Germline CDR1 and CDR2: DFQATT and SNEGSKA (reference sequence). CDR3 DNA: TGCAGTGCTAGACCCCGGACTAGCGGCTCGAACACCGGGGAGCTGTTTTTT. Protein: CSARPRTSGSNTGELFF.

CDR3 region: CSASPGTSAYEQYF. As DNA, the CDR3 is TGCAGTGCTTCCCCCGGGACTAGCGCCTACGAGCAGTACTTC. The V and J genes are TRBV20-1 and TRBJ2-7, with 10 bases matching TRBD2. CDR1 DFQATT and CDR2 SNEGSKA come from the germline V gene (reference sequence). This CDR3 contains 14 residues. V trimming: 5 bases; J trimming: 2 bases; junction bases outside the gene matches: 6.

The CDR3 DNA sequence: TGTGCCAGCAGTTTAATGGCAGGGTGGAACACTGAAGCTTTCTTT. Translation gives CASSLMAGWNTEAFF. This chain joins TRBV28 and TRBJ1-1, with D perhaps matching TRBD1 (5 bases). Germline V lookup: CDR1 MDHEN, CDR2 SYDVKM. Deletions cut 2 bases from V and 1 base from J, with 11 bases between. The CDR3 contains 15 residues. Looking up the rest from reference TRBV28 and TRBJ1-1 gives the full variable domain: DVKVTQSSRYLVKRTGEKVFLECVQDMDHENMFWYRQDPGLGLRLIYFSYDVKMKEKGDIPEGYSVSREKKERFSLILESASTNQTSMYLCASSLMAGWNTEAFFGQGTRLTVV.

This clonotype was counted many times. The J gene is TRBJ2-6, the V gene TRBV6-5; D is unclear. The V gene's germline CDR1 is MNHEY and CDR2 SVGAGI. V lost 1 base to trimming and J lost 4 bases, with 11 bases between them. This CDR3 is 16 amino acids long. The CDR3 reads CASSYFSGSGANVLTF. The CDR3 region has the DNA TGTGCCAGCAGTTACTTCTCAGGTTCAGGGGCCAACGTCCTGACTTTC.

A few counts support this clonotype. This chain joins TRBV5-1 and TRBJ2-3; a possible D gene is TRBD2 (6 bases). The V and J ends lost 2 bases and 3 bases respectively, with 10 bases between them. CDR3 size: 14 residues. Germline V gene lookup returns CDR1 SGHRS and CDR2 YFSETQ. CDR3 region: CASSFGSLTDTQYF. The CDR3 DNA is TGCGCCAGCAGCTTCGGGAGTCTGACAGATACGCAGTATTTT.

The table lists this clonotype with many counts. V and J are TRBV3-1 and TRBJ2-7, with 7 bases fitting TRBD2. V lost 3 bases to trimming and J lost 0 bases; unmatched junction nucleotides: 5. Germline V CDR1 and CDR2: LGHDT, YNNKEL (reference sequence). There are 15 residues in the CDR3. For the CDR3, the DNA is TGTGCCAGCAGCCACGTCGGGGGGAGCTCCTACGAGCAGTACTTC. The encoded protein is CASSHVGGSSYEQYF.